This TCR beta chain was obtained from a study of T-cell reconstitution after alpha-beta-depleted transplantation in children. Study-level points and caveats: From newly produced T cells came most of the T-cell counts and diversity one year after transplant. High day-60 TCRbeta diversity in some patients came from surviving recipient T cells and thymic progenitors.

Unique molecular identifiers were used in preparing the TCRbeta library. TCRdb re-derived calls from the PCR reads in MiXCR, one entry per CDR3 protein. The repertoire holds about 310,000 distinct CDR3 sequences, with about a quarter as singletons. Germline values: CDR1 SGHTA, CDR2 FQGTGA. The CDR3 covers 13 residues. Trimming stripped 1 base from V and 9 bases from J, with 10 bases between. Points on this clonotype: The antigen is not known.

The material was PBMCs, mostly from graft donor cells, obtained 180 days after TCRalphabeta/CD19-depleted stem cell transplant. This clonotype was obtained from a male patient younger than 18 who had a stem cell transplant for acute lymphoblastic leukemia, so the T cells may come from the graft donor. The V call is TRBV7-3, the J call TRBJ2-1; D gene ambiguous. CDR3 residues: CASSLIGGIEQFF. CDR3 nucleotide sequence: TGTGCCAGCAGCTTAATTGGTGGTATTGAGCAGTTCTTC.